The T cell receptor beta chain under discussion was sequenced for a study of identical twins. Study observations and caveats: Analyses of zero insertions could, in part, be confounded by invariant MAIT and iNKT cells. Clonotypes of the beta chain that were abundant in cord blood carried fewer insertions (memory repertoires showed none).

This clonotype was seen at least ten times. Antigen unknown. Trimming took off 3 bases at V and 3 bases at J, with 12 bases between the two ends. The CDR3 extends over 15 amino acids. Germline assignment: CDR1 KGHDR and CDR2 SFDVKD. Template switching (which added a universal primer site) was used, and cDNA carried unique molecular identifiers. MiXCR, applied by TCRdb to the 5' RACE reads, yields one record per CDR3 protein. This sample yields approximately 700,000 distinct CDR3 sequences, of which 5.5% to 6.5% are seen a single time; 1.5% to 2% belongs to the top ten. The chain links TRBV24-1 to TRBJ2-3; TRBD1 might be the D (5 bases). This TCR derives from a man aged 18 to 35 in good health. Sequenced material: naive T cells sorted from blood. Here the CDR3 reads CATSDVRDGTDTQYF. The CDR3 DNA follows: TGTGCCACCAGTGATGTCAGGGATGGAACAGATACGCAGTATTTT.